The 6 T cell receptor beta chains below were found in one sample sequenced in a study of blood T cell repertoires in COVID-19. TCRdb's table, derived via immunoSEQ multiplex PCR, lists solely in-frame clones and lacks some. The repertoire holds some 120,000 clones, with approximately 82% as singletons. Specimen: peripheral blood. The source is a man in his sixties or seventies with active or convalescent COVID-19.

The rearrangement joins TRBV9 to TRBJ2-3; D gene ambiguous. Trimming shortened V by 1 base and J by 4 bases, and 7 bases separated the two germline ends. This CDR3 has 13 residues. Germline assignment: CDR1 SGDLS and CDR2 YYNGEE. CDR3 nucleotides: TGTGCCAGCAGCGTACATTCGGCAGATACGCAGTATTTT. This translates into CASSVHSADTQYF. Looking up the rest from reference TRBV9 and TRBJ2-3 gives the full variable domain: DSGVTQTPKHLITATGQRVTLRCSPRSGDLSVYWYQQSLDQGLQFLIQYYNGEERAKGNILERFSAQQFPDLHSELNLSSLELGDSALYFCASSVHSADTQYFGPGTRLTVL.

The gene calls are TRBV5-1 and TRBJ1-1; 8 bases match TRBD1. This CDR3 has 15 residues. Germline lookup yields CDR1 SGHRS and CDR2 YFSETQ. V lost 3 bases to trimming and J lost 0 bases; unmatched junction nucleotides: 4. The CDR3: CASSSTGVMNTEAFF. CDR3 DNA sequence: TGCGCCAGCAGCTCGACAGGGGTTATGAACACTGAAGCTTTCTTT.

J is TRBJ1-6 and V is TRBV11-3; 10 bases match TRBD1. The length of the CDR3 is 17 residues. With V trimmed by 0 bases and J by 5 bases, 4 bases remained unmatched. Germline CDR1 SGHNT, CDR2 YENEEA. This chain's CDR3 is CASSLEGTGVHNSPLHF. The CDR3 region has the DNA TGTGCCAGCAGCTTAGAAGGGACAGGGGTCCATAATTCACCCCTCCACTTT.

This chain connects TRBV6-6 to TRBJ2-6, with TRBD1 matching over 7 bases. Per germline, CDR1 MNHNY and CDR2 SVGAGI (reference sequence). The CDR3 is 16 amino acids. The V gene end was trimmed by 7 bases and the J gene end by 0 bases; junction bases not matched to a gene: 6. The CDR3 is CASKLSGGSGANVLTF. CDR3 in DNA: TGTGCCAGCAAGTTGTCAGGGGGCTCTGGGGCCAACGTCCTGACTTTC.

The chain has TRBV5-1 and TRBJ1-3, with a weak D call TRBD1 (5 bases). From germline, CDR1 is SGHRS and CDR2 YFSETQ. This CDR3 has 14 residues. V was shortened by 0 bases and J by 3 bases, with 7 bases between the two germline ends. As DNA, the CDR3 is TGCGCCAGCAGCTTGGCGGGGGTTGGAAACACCATATATTTT. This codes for CASSLAGVGNTIYF.

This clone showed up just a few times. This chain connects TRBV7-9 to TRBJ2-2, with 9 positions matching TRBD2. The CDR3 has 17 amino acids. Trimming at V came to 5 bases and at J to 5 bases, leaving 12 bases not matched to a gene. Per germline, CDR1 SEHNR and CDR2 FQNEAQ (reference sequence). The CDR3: CASSRYISGRWTGELFF. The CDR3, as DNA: TGTGCCAGCAGCCGATATATAAGCGGGAGGTGGACCGGGGAGCTGTTTTTT.